These 14 T cell receptor beta chains originate from one sample sequenced in a study of chemoradiotherapy in HPV16-positive cancers. Generated by immunoSEQ multiplex PCR, the TCRdb table keeps only in-frame clones and is missing some. The table includes about 20,000 clones, around nine tenths detected once. This specimen was blood, taken from a patient who underwent chemoradiotherapy. The receptors stem from a human donor with HPV-associated anogenital cancer.

In this sample, this clone turned up once. The chain carries TRBV7-9 and TRBJ2-4; the D gene is possibly TRBD1 (5 bases). V was cut by 5 bases and J by 1 base, with 21 bases left in between. The germline gives CDR1 SEHNR, CDR2 FQNEAQ (reference sequence). The CDR3 has 18 residues. CDR3 bases: TGTGCCAGCAGCCCTCGGCCCCCCAGGGCCGGGGCCAAAAACATTCAGTACTTC. Translation: CASSPRPPRAGAKNIQYF.

The CDR3 protein is CASSISLGAASGTGELFF. CDR3 DNA: TGTGCCAGTAGTATAAGCCTGGGGGCGGCCTCGGGGACCGGGGAGCTGTTTTTT. The chain uses TRBV19 and TRBJ2-2, with D perhaps TRBD1 (6 bases). The CDR3 is made up of 18 amino acids. Germline-derived CDR1 and CDR2 are LNHDA and SQIVND (reference sequence). V lost 2 bases and J 5 bases, leaving 21 bases between the germline ends.

This chain connects TRBV4-1 to TRBJ1-6, with D hard to call. CDR1 is MGHRA, CDR2 YSYEKL, per germline. This CDR3 spans 14 amino acids. Trimming removed 5 bases from V and 7 bases from J, with 12 bases in between. CDR3 residues: CASSVSPLNSPLHF. In nucleotides, the CDR3 is TGCGCCAGCAGCGTCAGTCCCCTAAATTCACCCCTCCACTTT.

J is TRBJ2-7 and V is TRBV7-9; 10 nucleotides agree with TRBD1. The germline gives CDR1 SEHNR, CDR2 FQNEAQ (reference sequence). The CDR3 length is 12 residues. The CDR3 region is CATGQGSYEQYF. In DNA, the CDR3 is TGTGCAACGGGACAGGGGTCGTACGAGCAGTACTTC.

The chain links TRBV19 to TRBJ1-1, with a tentative D call TRBD1 (5 bases). The CDR3 is 13 amino acids. V was pared by 1 base and J by 6 bases, with 9 bases between. Germline V gene lookup returns CDR1 LNHDA and CDR2 SQIVND (reference sequence). CDR3 DNA sequence: TGTGCCAGTAGTATAGTAGGGGCAGCTGAAGCTTTCTTT. This gives the protein CASSIVGAAEAFF.

The V and J genes are TRBV30 and TRBJ2-7; D is ambiguous. Germline values: CDR1 GTSNPN, CDR2 SVGIG (reference sequence). Trimming took 3 bases from V and 1 from J, leaving 13 bases between them. This CDR3 is 14 amino acids long. The CDR3 region is CAWRKGLVSYEQYF. Written as DNA, the CDR3 is TGTGCCTGGAGAAAGGGCTTGGTTTCCTACGAGCAGTACTTC.

The DNA of the CDR3 is TGTGCCAGCAGCTTGAGTCTACGCACAGATACGCAGTATTTT. Protein sequence: CASSLSLRTDTQYF. The chain combines TRBV7-3 with TRBJ2-3; no clear D. V was trimmed by 3 bases and J by 1 base, leaving 8 bases between them. Germline CDR1 and CDR2: SGHTA and FQGTGA. CDR3 length: 14 amino acids.

The chain has TRBV5-4 and TRBJ2-3, with TRBD1 as a possible D gene (5 bases). Germline values: CDR1 SGHNT, CDR2 YYREEE (reference sequence). The CDR3 runs 16 residues. The ends were cut back, 3 bases at V and 1 base at J, with 15 bases in the middle. Here the CDR3 DNA reads TGTGCCAGCAGCTCGGTAGGGGCCCTAGGCACAGATACGCAGTATTTT. This codes for CASSSVGALGTDTQYF.

The rearrangement joins TRBV30 to TRBJ1-2; D is perhaps TRBD1 (6 bases). Trimming took 1 base from V and 8 from J, leaving 14 bases between them. CDR1 and CDR2 (germline): GTSNPN, SVGIG (reference sequence). The CDR3 covers 13 residues. Here the CDR3 DNA reads TGTGCCTGGAGTGGGGCGACAGGCTTAGGCTACACCTTC. Translated: CAWSGATGLGYTF.

CDR3 in amino acids: CASSHPGRKLFF. The CDR3, as DNA: TGTGCCAGCAGCCACCCGGGGAGGAAGCTGTTTTTT. V gene TRBV11-2 combines with J gene TRBJ2-2; maybe TRBD2 (6 bases). The CDR3 spans 12 residues. Germline-derived CDR1 and CDR2 are SGHAT and FQNNGV. Trimming took off 5 bases at V and 12 bases at J, with 13 bases between the two ends.

This chain uses TRBV30 with TRBJ1-1; D is unresolved. V was shortened by 2 bases and J by 0 bases, with 13 bases between the two germline ends. The CDR3 length is 15 residues. From germline, CDR1 is GTSNPN and CDR2 SVGIG (reference sequence). This CDR3 is CAWSSTDSMNTEAFF. The DNA for the CDR3 is TGTGCCTGGAGTTCCACAGATAGTATGAACACTGAAGCTTTCTTT.

The rearrangement links TRBV29-1 to TRBJ2-4; TRBD1 or TRBD2 may be the D gene (5 bases each). Germline V gene sequence: CDR1 SQVTM, CDR2 ANQGSEA. V dropped 7 bases and J dropped 0 bases, with 13 bases sitting between them. The CDR3 runs 14 residues. CDR3 in amino acids: CSGGGGEAKNIQYF. The CDR3 DNA is TGCAGCGGGGGTGGGGGAGAAGCCAAAAACATTCAGTACTTC.

The rearrangement links TRBV5-6 to TRBJ1-1; perhaps TRBD1 as D (6 bases). Germline V gives CDR1 SGHDT, CDR2 YYEEEE. V was pared by 4 bases and J by 3 bases, with 16 bases between. This CDR3 has 15 amino acids. CDR3 sequence (DNA): TGTGCCAGCAGCCGAAGCGGACAGTTTTACACTGAAGCTTTCTTT. Translating gives CASSRSGQFYTEAFF.

The V call is TRBV5-6, the J call TRBJ2-7, with 10 bases identical to TRBD1. Germline CDR1 is SGHDT and CDR2 is YYEEEE. V trimming: 2 bases; J trimming: 5 bases; junction bases outside the gene matches: 10. The CDR3 loop spans 16 amino acids. The CDR3 region has the DNA TGTGCCAGCAGCTTTCGAGGGACAGGGGTTAACCACGAGCAGTACTTC. Its protein is CASSFRGTGVNHEQYF.